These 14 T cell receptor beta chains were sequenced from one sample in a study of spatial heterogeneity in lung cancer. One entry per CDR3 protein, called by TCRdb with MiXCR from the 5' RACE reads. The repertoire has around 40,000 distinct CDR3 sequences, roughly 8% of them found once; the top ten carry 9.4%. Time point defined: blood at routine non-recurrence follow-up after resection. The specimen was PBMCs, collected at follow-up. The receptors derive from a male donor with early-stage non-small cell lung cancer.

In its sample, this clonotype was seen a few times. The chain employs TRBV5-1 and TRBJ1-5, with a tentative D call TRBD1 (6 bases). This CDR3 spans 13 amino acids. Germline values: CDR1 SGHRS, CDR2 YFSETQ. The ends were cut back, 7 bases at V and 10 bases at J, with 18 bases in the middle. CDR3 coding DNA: TGCGCCAGCTGCGAACAGGGAAATGGCCCCCAGCATTTT. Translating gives CASCEQGNGPQHF.

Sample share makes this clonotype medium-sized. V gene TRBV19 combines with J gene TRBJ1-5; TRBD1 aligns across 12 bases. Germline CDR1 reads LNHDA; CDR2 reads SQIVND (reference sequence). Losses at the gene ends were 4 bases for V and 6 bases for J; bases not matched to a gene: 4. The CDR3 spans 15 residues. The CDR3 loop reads CASSTGQGASQPQHF. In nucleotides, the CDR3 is TGTGCCAGTAGTACGGGACAGGGGGCAAGTCAGCCCCAGCATTTT.

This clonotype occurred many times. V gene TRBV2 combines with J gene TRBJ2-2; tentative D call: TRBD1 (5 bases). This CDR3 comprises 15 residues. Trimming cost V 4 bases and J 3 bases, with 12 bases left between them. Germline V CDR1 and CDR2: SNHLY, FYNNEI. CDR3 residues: CASSARQGDTGELFF. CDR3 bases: TGTGCCAGCAGTGCCCGGCAGGGTGACACCGGGGAGCTGTTTTTT.

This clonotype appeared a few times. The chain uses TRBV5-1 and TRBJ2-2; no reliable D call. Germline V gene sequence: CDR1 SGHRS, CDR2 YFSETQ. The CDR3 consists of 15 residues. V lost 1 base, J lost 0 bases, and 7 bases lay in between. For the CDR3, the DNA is TGCGCCAGCAGCTTGACAGAAACGAACACCGGGGAGCTGTTTTTT. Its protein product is CASSLTETNTGELFF.

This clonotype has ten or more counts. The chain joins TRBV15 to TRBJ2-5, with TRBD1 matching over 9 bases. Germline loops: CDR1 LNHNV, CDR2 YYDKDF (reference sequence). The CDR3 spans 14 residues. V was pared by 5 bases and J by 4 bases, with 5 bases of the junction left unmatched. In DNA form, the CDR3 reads TGTGCCACCAGCGCTAACAGGGGGCGAGAGACCCAGTACTTC. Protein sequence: CATSANRGRETQYF.

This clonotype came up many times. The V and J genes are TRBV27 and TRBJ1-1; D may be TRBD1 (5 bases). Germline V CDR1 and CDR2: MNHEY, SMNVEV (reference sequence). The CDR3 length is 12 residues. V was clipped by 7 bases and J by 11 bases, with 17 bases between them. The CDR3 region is CASTTRGAGAFF. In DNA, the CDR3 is TGTGCCAGCACCACTCGGGGCGCGGGGGCTTTCTTT.

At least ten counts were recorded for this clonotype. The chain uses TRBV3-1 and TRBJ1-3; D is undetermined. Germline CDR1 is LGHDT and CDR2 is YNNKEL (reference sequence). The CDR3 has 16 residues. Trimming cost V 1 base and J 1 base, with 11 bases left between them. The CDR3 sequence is CASSQVSGSSGNTIYF. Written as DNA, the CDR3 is TGTGCCAGCAGCCAAGTATCAGGATCATCTGGAAACACCATATATTTT.

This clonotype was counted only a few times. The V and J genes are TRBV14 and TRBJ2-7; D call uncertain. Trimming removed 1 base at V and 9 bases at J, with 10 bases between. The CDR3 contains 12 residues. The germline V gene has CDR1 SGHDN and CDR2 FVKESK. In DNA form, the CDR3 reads TGTGCCAGCAGCCAAGGAGGATTGGGGCAGTACTTC. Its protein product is CASSQGGLGQYF. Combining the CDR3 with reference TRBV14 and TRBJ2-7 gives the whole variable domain EAGVTQFPSHSVIEKGQTVTLRCDPISGHDNLYWYRRVMGKEIKFLLHFVKESKQDESGMPNNRFLAERTGGTYSTLKVQPAELEDSGVYFCASSQGGLGQYFGPGTRLTVT.

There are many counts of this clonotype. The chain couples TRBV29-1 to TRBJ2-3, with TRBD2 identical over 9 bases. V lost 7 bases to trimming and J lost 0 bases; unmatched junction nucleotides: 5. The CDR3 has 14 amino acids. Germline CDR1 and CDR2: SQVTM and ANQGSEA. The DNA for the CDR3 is TGCAGCGCTGATAGCGGGGGCAGCACAGATACGCAGTATTTT. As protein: CSADSGGSTDTQYF.

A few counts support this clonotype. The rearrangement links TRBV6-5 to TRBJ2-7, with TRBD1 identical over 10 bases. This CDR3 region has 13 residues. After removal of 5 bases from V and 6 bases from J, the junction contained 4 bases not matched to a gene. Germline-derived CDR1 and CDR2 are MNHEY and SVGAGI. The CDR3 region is CASSGGQGVEQYF. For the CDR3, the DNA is TGTGCCAGCAGTGGAGGACAGGGGGTCGAGCAGTACTTC.

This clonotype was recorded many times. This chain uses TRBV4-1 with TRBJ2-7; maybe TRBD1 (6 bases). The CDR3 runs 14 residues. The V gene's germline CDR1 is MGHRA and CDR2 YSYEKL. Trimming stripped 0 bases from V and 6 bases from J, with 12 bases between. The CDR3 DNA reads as TGCGCCAGCAGCCAAGATCGCGGACAGTTCGAGCAGTACTTC. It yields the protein CASSQDRGQFEQYF.

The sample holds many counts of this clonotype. CDR3 DNA sequence: TGTGCCAGCCGTACCGGACAGGCCTCCACAAACATTCAGTACTTC. This gives the protein CASRTGQASTNIQYF. The chain links TRBV19 to TRBJ2-4; 7 bases agree with TRBD1. Germline lookup yields CDR1 LNHDA and CDR2 SQIVND (reference sequence). CDR3 length equals 15 residues. The trim removed 9 bases at V and 6 bases at J, leaving 14 bases unmatched.

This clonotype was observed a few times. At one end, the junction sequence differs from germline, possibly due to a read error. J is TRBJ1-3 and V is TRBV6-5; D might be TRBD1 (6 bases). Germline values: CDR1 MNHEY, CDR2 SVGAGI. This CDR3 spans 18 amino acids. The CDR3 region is CATSQPPAGQSSGNTIYF. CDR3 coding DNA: TGTGCCACCAGTCAACCTCCCGCCGGACAGTCCTCTGGAAACACCATATATTTT.

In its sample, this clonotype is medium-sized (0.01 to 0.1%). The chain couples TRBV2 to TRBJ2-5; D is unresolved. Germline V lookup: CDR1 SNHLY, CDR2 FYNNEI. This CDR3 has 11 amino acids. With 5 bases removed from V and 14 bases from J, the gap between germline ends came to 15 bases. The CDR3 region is CASSPPDGYYF. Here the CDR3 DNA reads TGTGCCAGCAGTCCACCGGACGGCTACTACTTC. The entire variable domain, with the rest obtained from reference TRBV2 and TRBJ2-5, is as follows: EPEVTQTPSHQVTQMGQEVILRCVPISNHLYFYWYRQILGQKVEFLVSFYNNEISEKSEIFDDQFSVERPDGSNFTLKIRSTKLEDSAMYFCASSPPDGYYFGPGTRLLVL.